This T cell receptor (beta chain) was sequenced for a study of metastatic and nonmetastatic thyroid tumors. The wider study: Across blood and tumor or nodule tissue, repertoires from malignant and benign thyroid patients were compared with one another.

In the source study's methods: CDR3 differences across clinicopathological groups were used to build a distant-metastasis classifier for papillary thyroid cancer. MiXCR reprocessed the PCR reads for TCRdb. TCRdb assigned the V and J calls; the authors' analysis was not used. Among 8,000 to 10,000 clones listed, 22% were seen once. The germline gives CDR1 GTSNPN, CDR2 SVGIG (reference sequence). The CDR3 covers 11 residues. V lost 4 bases to trimming and J lost 3 bases, with 6 bases between them. Worth noting for this clone: Antigen: not known.

Findings of the study overall: For both blood and tumor, malignant thyroid tumors reportedly showed significantly higher TCR beta diversity than benign nodules did.

Thyroid surgery had not been preceded by any treatment in any patient. The sequence was obtained from a female donor with papillary thyroid cancer or a benign thyroid nodule (not recorded which). Some clones in this sample may be carry-over from other donors' samples. The J gene is TRBJ1-1, the V gene TRBV30; D call uncertain. Sample: adjacent normal tissue. CDR3 coding DNA: TGTGCCTGGAATAGGGACACTGAAGCTTTCTTT. Amino acids: CAWNRDTEAFF.